Below are 7 T cell receptor beta chains sequenced from a single sample in a study of identifying expanded T cells in peripheral blood (dated by TCRdb to the late 2010s). The protocol used for the library was the immunoSEQ multiplex PCR assay. In TCRdb, the immuneACCESS table is reduced to in-frame sequences with V and J assigned. These tables do not hold every clone; where another copy was compared, an unresolved V gene accounts for under half, and the others remain unexplained. The sample profile shows tens of thousands of clones; about 91% of them were found once. The ten biggest clones cover approximately 3% of the sample. The specimen sequenced was blood. These receptors were collected from a person aged 18 to 70 in good health.

The chain is built from TRBV2 and TRBJ2-5; D ambiguous. V was pared by 1 base and J by 10 bases, with 7 bases between. From germline, CDR1 is SNHLY and CDR2 FYNNEI. This CDR3 has 11 residues. CDR3 in amino acids: CASSEGAVQYF. In nucleotides, the CDR3 is TGTGCCAGCAGTGAAGGGGCAGTCCAGTACTTC.

The chain links TRBV29-1 to TRBJ1-2; 7 bases are shared with TRBD1. The CDR3 length is 15 residues. Trimming at V came to 4 bases and at J to 4 bases, leaving 12 bases not matched to a gene. Germline-derived CDR1 and CDR2 are SQVTM and ANQGSEA. The CDR3 here is CSVVNTDRSPYGYTF. CDR3 DNA sequence: TGCAGCGTTGTTAATACGGACAGGAGCCCCTATGGCTACACCTTC. Complete variable domain (other parts from reference TRBV29-1 and TRBJ1-2): SAVISQKPSRDICQRGTSLTIQCQVDSQVTMMFWYRQQPGQSLTLIATANQGSEATYESGFVIDKFPISRPNLTFSTLTVSNMSPEDSSIYLCSVVNTDRSPYGYTFGSGTRLTVV.

The chain links TRBV9 to TRBJ2-3; 13 bases are shared with TRBD2. Trimming cost V 0 bases and J 3 bases; bases outside gene matches: 7. The CDR3 covers 18 residues. Germline values: CDR1 SGDLS, CDR2 YYNGEE. CDR3 in DNA: TGTGCCAGCAGCGTAGGCACTAGCGGGAGGGCCGGGACAGATACGCAGTATTTT. This translates into CASSVGTSGRAGTDTQYF.

This clone came up a few times. The chain employs TRBV4-3 and TRBJ2-2, with a possible D match to TRBD2 (6 bases). CDR1 is LGHNA and CDR2 is YSLEER in the germline V gene. The CDR3 consists of 16 residues. The V gene lost 0 bases and the J gene lost 0 bases, with 8 bases spanning the gap. CDR3 sequence (DNA): TGCGCCAGCAGCCAAGATACGGGAGCGAACACCGGGGAGCTGTTTTTT. It translates to CASSQDTGANTGELFF.

The table lists this clone with a few counts. The chain has TRBV7-2 and TRBJ2-3; tentative D call: TRBD2 (5 bases). V was trimmed by 0 bases and J by 2 bases, leaving 15 bases between them. This CDR3 is 17 amino acids long. The germline gives CDR1 SGHTA, CDR2 FQGNSA. CDR3 amino acids: CASSLAGWSGFTDTQYF. CDR3 bases: TGTGCCAGCAGCTTAGCTGGATGGTCGGGATTCACAGATACGCAGTATTTT.

This chain uses TRBV6-5 with TRBJ2-3, with no clear D. The V end was cut by 3 bases, the J end by 2 bases, with 9 bases between. CDR1 is MNHEY, CDR2 SVGAGI, per germline. CDR3 length equals 14 residues. CDR3 nucleotide sequence: TGTGCCAGCAGTTATTTGGCCCTCACAGATACGCAGTATTTT. It encodes CASSYLALTDTQYF.

The V and J genes are TRBV19 and TRBJ2-5; TRBD1 matches at 9 bases. The length of the CDR3 is 13 residues. With V trimmed by 6 bases and J by 5 bases, 4 bases remained unmatched. CDR1 is LNHDA and CDR2 is SQIVND in the germline V gene (reference sequence). CDR3 sequence (DNA): TGTGCCAGTAGGGACAGGGGTGCGGAGACCCAGTACTTC. It specifies CASRDRGAETQYF.